This is a list of T cell receptor beta chains from one sample in a study of cytomegalovirus exposure and HLA in healthy donors. Only in-frame clones appear in the TCRdb table, and some are missing; sequencing was by immunoSEQ multiplex PCR. The sample lists a few hundred thousand clones; over 65% were seen once. The sequenced sample consisted of PBMCs. Receptors originate from a woman aged 55-75 years in good health and CMV-seropositive. The CDR3 runs from the conserved cysteine through the conserved F or W. A D gene is named only where the DNA matches it firmly. Size is stated for part of the rows, as once, few or many counts, or as a class when the clone is expanded.

v_gene: TRBV5-1
j_gene: TRBJ2-2
len: 17
d_gene: TRBD1
abundance: NA
CDR3nt: TGCGCCAGCAGCTTGGGAGCCTCCGGGACAGAAACCGGGGAGCTGTTTTTT
CDR3aa: CASSLGASGTETGELFF

v_gene: TRBV30
j_gene: TRBJ1-2
len: 15
d_gene: TRBD1
abundance: NA
CDR3nt: TGTGCCTGGATCCTGCCGACAGGGGGCAACTATGGCTACACCTTC
CDR3aa: CAWILPTGGNYGYTF

v_gene: TRBV6-5
j_gene: TRBJ2-1
len: 16
d_gene: NA
abundance: NA
CDR3nt: TGTGCCAGCAGTTACGGTCGGCGGAGCTCCTACAATGAGCAGTTCTTC
CDR3aa: CASSYGRRSSYNEQFF

v_gene: TRBV27
j_gene: TRBJ2-2
len: 14
d_gene: NA
abundance: NA
CDR3nt: TGTGCCAGCAGTCGGGGAGTTTTAACCGGGGAGCTGTTTTTT
CDR3aa: CASSRGVLTGELFF

v_gene: TRBV2
j_gene: TRBJ2-1
len: 14
d_gene: TRBD2
abundance: NA
CDR3nt: TGTGCCAGCAGTAGGACTAGCCTGGGTGATGAGCAGTTCTTC
CDR3aa: CASSRTSLGDEQFF

v_gene: TRBV30
j_gene: TRBJ1-3
len: 15
d_gene: TRBD1
abundance: once
CDR3nt: TGTGCCGCCGGGAGGGGGCAATCCTCTGGAAACACCATATATTTT
CDR3aa: CAAGRGQSSGNTIYF

v_gene: TRBV28
j_gene: TRBJ2-3
len: 14
d_gene: NA
abundance: NA
CDR3nt: TGTGCCAGCAGTTTTTCAGTAACCACAGATACGCAGTATTTT
CDR3aa: CASSFSVTTDTQYF

v_gene: TRBV5-1
j_gene: TRBJ1-6
len: 16
d_gene: TRBD1
abundance: NA
CDR3nt: TGCGCCAGCAGCTCAGGAACCGGGACAGATTCTTCACCCCTCCACTTT
CDR3aa: CASSSGTGTDSSPLHF

v_gene: TRBV10-3
j_gene: TRBJ2-5
len: 13
d_gene: TRBD1
abundance: NA
CDR3nt: TGTGCCATCAGGGGGACAGGTCAAGAGACCCAGTACTTC
CDR3aa: CAIRGTGQETQYF

v_gene: TRBV29-1
j_gene: TRBJ1-2
len: 12
d_gene: NA
abundance: NA
CDR3nt: TGCAGCGTTGGACAGGTTAACTATGGCTACACCTTC
CDR3aa: CSVGQVNYGYTF

v_gene: TRBV11-3
j_gene: TRBJ2-7
len: 18
d_gene: TRBD2
abundance: NA
CDR3nt: TGTGCCAGCAGCCCGGGACTAGCGGGAGGGCCGGATATCTACGAGCAGTACTTC
CDR3aa: CASSPGLAGGPDIYEQYF

v_gene: TRBV10-1
j_gene: TRBJ2-1
len: 19
d_gene: TRBD2
abundance: NA
CDR3nt: TGCGCCAGCAGTGAGCCGGCTAGCGGGGCCTCTCACTCCTACAATGAGCAGTTCTTC
CDR3aa: CASSEPASGASHSYNEQFF

v_gene: TRBV29-1
j_gene: TRBJ2-5
len: 12
d_gene: NA
abundance: NA
CDR3nt: TGCAGCGTTGCTACGGGTGAAGAGACCCAGTACTTC
CDR3aa: CSVATGEETQYF

v_gene: TRBV7-3
j_gene: TRBJ1-1
len: 13
d_gene: NA
abundance: few
CDR3nt: TGTGCCAGCAGTTCGGTACCTGACACTGAAGCTTTCTTT
CDR3aa: CASSSVPDTEAFF

v_gene: TRBV5-4
j_gene: TRBJ1-3
len: 16
d_gene: NA
abundance: once
CDR3nt: TGTGCCAGCAGCTTTCAGGGTGTGGGGATTGGAAACACCATATATTTT
CDR3aa: CASSFQGVGIGNTIYF

v_gene: TRBV27
j_gene: TRBJ1-2
len: 18
d_gene: NA
abundance: few
CDR3nt: TGTGCCAGCAGTTTACAATTCAGAGGACACAAGAAGGACTATGGCTACACCTTC
CDR3aa: CASSLQFRGHKKDYGYTF

v_gene: TRBV14
j_gene: TRBJ2-7
len: 13
d_gene: NA
abundance: NA
CDR3nt: TGTGCCAGCTCAACATATATTTCCTACGAGCAGTACTTC
CDR3aa: CASSTYISYEQYF

v_gene: TRBV7-9
j_gene: TRBJ1-2
len: 16
d_gene: TRBD1
abundance: NA
CDR3nt: TGTGCCAGCAGCCCCATTAGGGGGACAGGGGTTTATGGCTACACCTTC
CDR3aa: CASSPIRGTGVYGYTF

v_gene: TRBV2
j_gene: TRBJ1-3
len: 15
d_gene: NA
abundance: NA
CDR3nt: TGTGCCAGCAGCGAGCTTCAGGGGACTGGAAACACCATATATTTT
CDR3aa: CASSELQGTGNTIYF

v_gene: TRBV18
j_gene: TRBJ2-1
len: 12
d_gene: NA
abundance: NA
CDR3nt: TGTGCCAGCTCACTTCAATTCAATGAGCAGTTCTTC
CDR3aa: CASSLQFNEQFF

v_gene: TRBV11-2
j_gene: TRBJ2-5
len: 12
d_gene: TRBD1
abundance: NA
CDR3nt: TGTGCCAGCAGCTCACAGGGGGAGACCCAGTACTTC
CDR3aa: CASSSQGETQYF

v_gene: TRBV6-5
j_gene: TRBJ2-7
len: 14
d_gene: TRBD2
abundance: once
CDR3nt: TGTGCCAGCACCAGACTAGCGGAGAGCTACGAGCAGTACTTC
CDR3aa: CASTRLAESYEQYF

v_gene: TRBV5-1
j_gene: TRBJ2-3
len: 16
d_gene: TRBD2
abundance: NA
CDR3nt: TGCGCCAGCAGCATTCAAGGGACTAGCGGAACAGATACGCAGTATTTT
CDR3aa: CASSIQGTSGTDTQYF

v_gene: TRBV18
j_gene: TRBJ1-2
len: 14
d_gene: NA
abundance: few
CDR3nt: TGTGCCAGCTCACCTGGGACTGCCAACTATGGCTACACCTTC
CDR3aa: CASSPGTANYGYTF

v_gene: TRBV5-4
j_gene: TRBJ2-5
len: 13
d_gene: TRBD1
abundance: NA
CDR3nt: TGTGCCAGCAGCTTGACAGGGGAAGAGACCCAGTACTTC
CDR3aa: CASSLTGEETQYF

v_gene: TRBV6-1
j_gene: TRBJ1-2
len: 14
d_gene: TRBD1
abundance: NA
CDR3nt: TGTGCCAGCAGTCAGGGACAGGGCGGCTATGGCTACACCTTC
CDR3aa: CASSQGQGGYGYTF

v_gene: TRBV25-1
j_gene: TRBJ2-1
len: 15
d_gene: NA
abundance: few
CDR3nt: TGTGCCAGCAGTGAGGGCAGGGCCTCCTACAATGAGCAGTTCTTC
CDR3aa: CASSEGRASYNEQFF

v_gene: TRBV27
j_gene: TRBJ1-6
len: 15
d_gene: NA
abundance: NA
CDR3nt: TGTGCCGGCAGTTTAGATGGAGGGTATGATTCACCCCTCCACTTT
CDR3aa: CAGSLDGGYDSPLHF

v_gene: TRBV6-5
j_gene: TRBJ1-6
len: 14
d_gene: NA
abundance: NA
CDR3nt: TGTGCCAGCAGTTTCCCCGGAGTAGATTCACCCCTCCACTTT
CDR3aa: CASSFPGVDSPLHF

v_gene: TRBV11-3
j_gene: TRBJ2-5
len: 12
d_gene: NA
abundance: NA
CDR3nt: TGTGCCAGCAGCCAGTCGTCGGAGACCCAGTACTTC
CDR3aa: CASSQSSETQYF

v_gene: TRBV4-3
j_gene: TRBJ1-6
len: 19
d_gene: NA
abundance: NA
CDR3nt: TGCGCCAGCAGCCTCTATGAGTCCGCGGGTTTGAGAGGAAATTCACCCCTCCACTTT
CDR3aa: CASSLYESAGLRGNSPLHF

v_gene: TRBV27
j_gene: TRBJ1-4
len: 14
d_gene: NA
abundance: NA
CDR3nt: TGTGCCAGCAGTTTACGGGAGAATAATGAAAAACTGTTTTTT
CDR3aa: CASSLRENNEKLFF

v_gene: TRBV27
j_gene: TRBJ2-7
len: 15
d_gene: NA
abundance: NA
CDR3nt: TGTGCCAGCAGTTTATCGTTTACAGGGTCCTACGAGCAGTACTTC
CDR3aa: CASSLSFTGSYEQYF

v_gene: TRBV5-1
j_gene: TRBJ2-2
len: 16
d_gene: NA
abundance: once
CDR3nt: TGCGCCAGCAGCATGGGGACTCCCTCAAGGACCGGGGAGCTGTTTTTT
CDR3aa: CASSMGTPSRTGELFF

v_gene: TRBV5-1
j_gene: TRBJ2-2
len: 14
d_gene: NA
abundance: NA
CDR3nt: TGCGCCAGCAGCTCAGGGGAGAACACCGGGGAGCTGTTTTTT
CDR3aa: CASSSGENTGELFF

v_gene: TRBV4-1
j_gene: TRBJ1-4
len: 14
d_gene: NA
abundance: once
CDR3nt: TGCGCCAGCAGCCTACCGGTTTCCAATGAAAAACTGTTTTTT
CDR3aa: CASSLPVSNEKLFF

v_gene: TRBV4-1
j_gene: TRBJ2-5
len: 13
d_gene: NA
abundance: once
CDR3nt: TGCGCCAGCAGCCAAGTAGGGGTAGAGACCCAGTACTTC
CDR3aa: CASSQVGVETQYF

v_gene: TRBV28
j_gene: TRBJ2-7
len: 15
d_gene: TRBD1
abundance: NA
CDR3nt: TGTGCCAGCACCGCGTCCGGGACAGCGTCCTACGAGCAGTACTTC
CDR3aa: CASTASGTASYEQYF

v_gene: TRBV27
j_gene: TRBJ1-1
len: 16
d_gene: TRBD1
abundance: NA
CDR3nt: TGTGCCAGCAGTGCCACAGGGGTAACCTTGAACACTGAAGCTTTCTTT
CDR3aa: CASSATGVTLNTEAFF

v_gene: TRBV9
j_gene: TRBJ2-7
len: 17
d_gene: TRBD2
abundance: NA
CDR3nt: TGTGCCAGCAGCGTAGGGCCCTGGCTAGCGGGAGACTACGAGCAGTACTTC
CDR3aa: CASSVGPWLAGDYEQYF

v_gene: TRBV25-1
j_gene: TRBJ1-4
len: 14
d_gene: TRBD1
abundance: NA
CDR3nt: TGTGCCAGCAGGAAACAGGGGGCATTCGAAAAACTGTTTTTT
CDR3aa: CASRKQGAFEKLFF

v_gene: TRBV6-1
j_gene: TRBJ2-2
len: 13
d_gene: NA
abundance: NA
CDR3nt: TGTGCCAGCTACCGCACAGAGCCAGGGGAGCTGTTTTTT
CDR3aa: CASYRTEPGELFF

v_gene: TRBV28
j_gene: TRBJ2-4
len: 17
d_gene: TRBD2
abundance: NA
CDR3nt: TGTGCCAGCAGTCCGCCCGGAGCGGGGGGGCACAAAAACATTCAGTACTTC
CDR3aa: CASSPPGAGGHKNIQYF

v_gene: TRBV19
j_gene: TRBJ2-3
len: 16
d_gene: TRBD2
abundance: NA
CDR3nt: TGTGCCAGTAGGCCGGGACTAGCGGGAGAGGAAGATACGCAGTATTTT
CDR3aa: CASRPGLAGEEDTQYF

v_gene: TRBV19
j_gene: TRBJ2-3
len: 15
d_gene: TRBD1
abundance: NA
CDR3nt: TGTGCCAGTAGTATATCGGGACAGGTGGCAGATACGCAGTATTTT
CDR3aa: CASSISGQVADTQYF

v_gene: TRBV4-1
j_gene: TRBJ1-1
len: 16
d_gene: TRBD1
abundance: NA
CDR3nt: TGCGCCAGCAGCCTAGGACAGGGGTACATGAACACTGAAGCTTTCTTT
CDR3aa: CASSLGQGYMNTEAFF

v_gene: TRBV7-9
j_gene: TRBJ1-2
len: 13
d_gene: NA
abundance: NA
CDR3nt: TGTGCCAGCAGCCGCAGGGGTGACTATGGCTACACCTTC
CDR3aa: CASSRRGDYGYTF

v_gene: TRBV30
j_gene: TRBJ2-7
len: 14
d_gene: TRBD1
abundance: NA
CDR3nt: TGTGCCTGGAGTGTAAAGGACAGGGGGCCCGAGCAGTACTTC
CDR3aa: CAWSVKDRGPEQYF

v_gene: TRBV19
j_gene: TRBJ1-1
len: 13
d_gene: NA
abundance: NA
CDR3nt: TGTGCCAGTAGTAACCAGGCCGACACTGAAGCTTTCTTT
CDR3aa: CASSNQADTEAFF

v_gene: TRBV2
j_gene: TRBJ1-3
len: 15
d_gene: TRBD1
abundance: NA
CDR3nt: TGTGCCAGCAGTCGAAACAGGGGGCCTGGAAACACCATATATTTT
CDR3aa: CASSRNRGPGNTIYF

v_gene: TRBV19
j_gene: TRBJ2-1
len: 16
d_gene: TRBD2
abundance: NA
CDR3nt: TGTGCCAGTAGTATAGCTGGGACTAGCGGGAGGGATGAGCAGTTCTTC
CDR3aa: CASSIAGTSGRDEQFF

v_gene: TRBV18
j_gene: TRBJ2-3
len: 15
d_gene: NA
abundance: once
CDR3nt: TGTGCCAGCTCACCCGGGTATCTCAGCACAGATACGCAGTATTTT
CDR3aa: CASSPGYLSTDTQYF